These T cell receptor beta chains were read from a single sample in a study of CD8 T cells in ankylosing spondylitis. One entry per CDR3 protein results from TCRdb running MiXCR on the 5' RACE reads. The sample has approximately 140,000 distinct CDR3 sequences, 9.3% seen once. The sequencing input was blood, either unsorted or a sorted T cell fraction (not recorded which). The receptors here all came from a male donor with ankylosing spondylitis or in good health (not recorded which). CDR3s include the opening cysteine and the closing phenylalanine or tryptophan. A D gene is named only where the DNA matches it firmly. Some rows mark clone size as missing; the rest say once, few, many or name a class of expanded clone.

j_gene: TRBJ2-3
d_gene: NA
abundance: few
v_gene: TRBV29-1
CDR3aa: CSVAAGSRDTQYF
CDR3nt: TGCAGCGTTGCTGCGGGAAGTAGAGATACGCAGTATTTT

j_gene: TRBJ1-1
d_gene: NA
abundance: NA
v_gene: TRBV18
CDR3aa: CASSPGAAEAFF
CDR3nt: TGTGCCAGCTCACCGGGGGCCGCTGAAGCTTTCTTT

j_gene: TRBJ2-7
d_gene: NA
abundance: many
v_gene: TRBV4-1
CDR3aa: CASSRRGVNEQYF
CDR3nt: TGCGCCAGCAGCCGTCGAGGGGTCAACGAGCAGTACTTC

j_gene: TRBJ2-3
d_gene: NA
abundance: NA
v_gene: TRBV5-1
CDR3aa: CASRTGVSTDTQYF
CDR3nt: TGCGCCAGCAGGACGGGAGTAAGCACAGATACGCAGTATTTT

j_gene: TRBJ2-4
d_gene: NA
abundance: many
v_gene: TRBV7-2
CDR3aa: CASSFYGIQYF
CDR3nt: TGTGCCAGCAGCTTTTATGGCATTCAGTACTTC

j_gene: TRBJ2-2
d_gene: NA
abundance: many
v_gene: TRBV5-1
CDR3aa: CASSLESQYTGELFF
CDR3nt: TGCGCCAGCAGCTTGGAGTCCCAATACACCGGGGAGCTGTTTTTT

j_gene: TRBJ1-6
d_gene: TRBD1
abundance: many
v_gene: TRBV12-3/TRBV12-4
CDR3aa: CASSLQTRGQGFPPLHF
CDR3nt: TGTGCCAGCAGTCTTCAAACCCGGGGACAGGGGTTTCCACCCCTCCACTTT

j_gene: TRBJ2-1
d_gene: NA
abundance: many
v_gene: TRBV7-2
CDR3aa: CASSQGIYNEQFF
CDR3nt: TGTGCCAGCAGCCAGGGAATATACAATGAGCAGTTCTTC

j_gene: TRBJ2-2
d_gene: NA
abundance: many
v_gene: TRBV7-9
CDR3aa: CASSQRRRNTGELFF
CDR3nt: TGTGCCAGCAGCCAGAGGCGACGCAACACCGGGGAGCTGTTTTTT

j_gene: TRBJ2-1
d_gene: TRBD1
abundance: many
v_gene: TRBV5-1
CDR3aa: CASSTTGENNEQFF
CDR3nt: TGCGCCAGCAGCACCACAGGGGAAAACAATGAGCAGTTCTTC

j_gene: TRBJ2-3
d_gene: NA
abundance: many
v_gene: TRBV15
CDR3aa: CATSRDRYGSTDTQYF
CDR3nt: TGTGCCACCAGCAGAGATCGGTACGGATCCACAGATACGCAGTATTTT

j_gene: TRBJ2-4
d_gene: NA
abundance: many
v_gene: TRBV7-2
CDR3aa: CASSPNRGGPGNIQYF
CDR3nt: TGTGCCAGCAGCCCCAATAGGGGGGGGCCAGGAAACATTCAGTACTTC

j_gene: TRBJ2-7
d_gene: NA
abundance: NA
v_gene: TRBV6-2/TRBV6-3
CDR3aa: CASSYSNLFNYEQYF
CDR3nt: TGTGCCAGCAGTTATTCGAATCTCTTCAACTACGAGCAGTACTTC

j_gene: TRBJ2-1
d_gene: NA
abundance: many
v_gene: TRBV18
CDR3aa: CASSRDQMEQFF
CDR3nt: TGTGCCAGCTCACGGGACCAAATGGAGCAGTTCTTC

j_gene: TRBJ2-1
d_gene: NA
abundance: many
v_gene: TRBV7-2
CDR3aa: CASSLGANNEQFF
CDR3nt: TGTGCCAGCAGCTTGGGGGCGAACAATGAGCAGTTCTTC

j_gene: TRBJ2-7
d_gene: NA
abundance: many
v_gene: TRBV5-1
CDR3aa: CASSPRDGNYEQYF
CDR3nt: TGCGCCAGCAGCCCTAGGGACGGAAACTACGAGCAGTACTTC

j_gene: TRBJ1-1
d_gene: NA
abundance: many
v_gene: TRBV27
CDR3aa: CASSLLGMNTEAFF
CDR3nt: TGTGCCAGCAGTTTATTAGGGATGAACACTGAAGCTTTCTTT

j_gene: TRBJ2-3
d_gene: NA
abundance: few
v_gene: TRBV7-2
CDR3aa: CASSSLEGTDTQYF
CDR3nt: TGTGCCAGCAGCTCACTCGAGGGCACAGATACGCAGTATTTT

j_gene: TRBJ2-6
d_gene: NA
abundance: few
v_gene: TRBV28
CDR3aa: CASSWSGANVLTF
CDR3nt: TGTGCCAGCAGTTGGTCTGGGGCCAACGTCCTGACTTTC

j_gene: TRBJ1-6
d_gene: TRBD1
abundance: few
v_gene: TRBV20-1
CDR3aa: CSARDLARGPESYNSPLHF
CDR3nt: TGCAGTGCTAGAGATCTGGCCAGGGGGCCAGAGTCCTATAATTCACCCCTCCACTTT

j_gene: TRBJ1-1
d_gene: NA
abundance: NA
v_gene: TRBV13
CDR3aa: CASSRYRVGSTEAFF
CDR3nt: TGTGCCAGCAGCAGATACAGGGTGGGGTCCACTGAAGCTTTCTTT

j_gene: TRBJ2-1
d_gene: TRBD2
abundance: few
v_gene: TRBV5-1
CDR3aa: CASSSFTSGDQFF
CDR3nt: TGCGCCAGCAGCTCTTTCACTAGCGGGGACCAGTTCTTC

j_gene: TRBJ1-5
d_gene: NA
abundance: many
v_gene: TRBV20-1
CDR3aa: CSARDHLIRVGNQPQHF
CDR3nt: TGCAGTGCTAGAGACCATCTAATTAGGGTTGGCAATCAGCCCCAGCATTTT

j_gene: TRBJ2-2
d_gene: NA
abundance: many
v_gene: TRBV18
CDR3aa: CASSQPGQMANTGELFF
CDR3nt: TGTGCCAGCTCACAACCAGGACAGATGGCGAACACCGGGGAGCTGTTTTTT

j_gene: TRBJ2-7
d_gene: TRBD2
abundance: NA
v_gene: TRBV11-2
CDR3aa: CASSLILFSGLARKFHEQYF
CDR3nt: TGTGCCAGCAGCTTAATCTTATTTTCGGGACTAGCCCGAAAATTCCACGAGCAGTACTTC

j_gene: TRBJ2-7
d_gene: NA
abundance: many
v_gene: TRBV7-9
CDR3aa: CASSSVGDEQYF
CDR3nt: TGTGCCAGCAGCTCCGTGGGGGACGAGCAGTACTTC

j_gene: TRBJ2-7
d_gene: TRBD1
abundance: many
v_gene: TRBV7-9
CDR3aa: CASSPRQGALLYEQYF
CDR3nt: TGTGCCAGCAGCCCACGACAGGGGGCGCTTTTATACGAGCAGTACTTC

j_gene: TRBJ2-3
d_gene: NA
abundance: few
v_gene: TRBV7-2
CDR3aa: CASSPAWVAERTDTQYF
CDR3nt: TGTGCCAGCAGCCCCGCTTGGGTGGCAGAACGCACAGATACGCAGTATTTT

j_gene: TRBJ2-1
d_gene: TRBD1
abundance: NA
v_gene: TRBV7-3
CDR3aa: CASSSDRGREQFF
CDR3nt: TGTGCCAGCAGCTCGGACAGGGGAAGGGAGCAGTTCTTC

j_gene: TRBJ2-7
d_gene: NA
abundance: many
v_gene: TRBV20-1
CDR3aa: CSAERGRTIMGEQYF
CDR3nt: TGCAGTGCTGAGAGGGGCCGTACTATAATGGGCGAGCAGTACTTC

j_gene: TRBJ2-7
d_gene: TRBD2
abundance: NA
v_gene: TRBV4-2
CDR3aa: CASSQEAPSGSYEQYF
CDR3nt: TGTGCCAGCAGCCAAGAGGCCCCTAGCGGGAGCTACGAGCAGTACTTC

j_gene: TRBJ2-7
d_gene: TRBD2
abundance: NA
v_gene: TRBV28
CDR3aa: CASRREATYEQYF
CDR3nt: TGTGCCAGTAGGCGGGAGGCCACCTACGAGCAGTACTTC

j_gene: TRBJ2-5
d_gene: TRBD2
abundance: NA
v_gene: TRBV7-9
CDR3aa: CASSLAVRAGEETQYF
CDR3nt: TGTGCCAGCAGCTTAGCGGTTCGGGCGGGAGAAGAGACCCAGTACTTC

j_gene: TRBJ2-1
d_gene: NA
abundance: many
v_gene: TRBV20-1
CDR3aa: CSDGVGSYNEQFF
CDR3nt: TGCAGTGACGGGGTGGGGTCCTACAATGAGCAGTTCTTC

j_gene: TRBJ2-1
d_gene: TRBD2
abundance: many
v_gene: TRBV7-9
CDR3aa: CASTDSGNYNEQFF
CDR3nt: TGTGCCAGCACCGACAGCGGGAACTACAATGAGCAGTTCTTC

j_gene: TRBJ2-1
d_gene: TRBD2
abundance: many
v_gene: TRBV28
CDR3aa: CASRLWTSGSYNEQFF
CDR3nt: TGTGCCAGCAGATTATGGACTAGCGGGAGCTACAATGAGCAGTTCTTC

j_gene: TRBJ2-5
d_gene: NA
abundance: many
v_gene: TRBV6-5
CDR3aa: CASSYGAGRQETQYF
CDR3nt: TGTGCCAGCAGTTACGGTGCGGGCCGGCAAGAGACCCAGTACTTC

j_gene: TRBJ2-3
d_gene: NA
abundance: many
v_gene: TRBV20-1
CDR3aa: CSAREPGPGATDTQYF
CDR3nt: TGCAGTGCTAGAGAACCGGGACCTGGGGCCACAGATACGCAGTATTTT

j_gene: TRBJ1-5
d_gene: NA
abundance: many
v_gene: TRBV12-3/TRBV12-4
CDR3aa: CASSLVPNPQHF
CDR3nt: TGTGCCAGCAGTTTAGTTCCAAATCCCCAGCATTTT

j_gene: TRBJ1-3
d_gene: NA
abundance: many
v_gene: TRBV12-3/TRBV12-4
CDR3aa: CASSRTGSSGNTIYF
CDR3nt: TGTGCCAGCAGCAGGACTGGAAGCTCTGGAAACACCATATATTTT

j_gene: TRBJ1-2
d_gene: NA
abundance: many
v_gene: TRBV29-1
CDR3aa: CSVNIQGPGYTF
CDR3nt: TGCAGCGTTAATATCCAGGGCCCTGGCTACACCTTC

j_gene: TRBJ2-2
d_gene: NA
abundance: many
v_gene: TRBV12-3/TRBV12-4
CDR3aa: CASAPGATNTGELFF
CDR3nt: TGTGCCAGCGCGCCAGGGGCCACGAACACCGGGGAGCTGTTTTTT

j_gene: TRBJ2-7
d_gene: NA
abundance: few
v_gene: TRBV7-8
CDR3aa: CASSRREPTPYEQYF
CDR3nt: TGTGCCAGCAGCCGCCGGGAGCCAACCCCTTACGAGCAGTACTTC

j_gene: TRBJ1-5
d_gene: NA
abundance: many
v_gene: TRBV6-1
CDR3aa: CASSELGGGSWGNQPQHF
CDR3nt: TGTGCCAGCAGTGAGCTCGGGGGAGGCAGCTGGGGCAATCAGCCCCAGCATTTT

j_gene: TRBJ1-4
d_gene: NA
abundance: many
v_gene: TRBV20-1
CDR3aa: CSARGSIPRANEKLFF
CDR3nt: TGCAGTGCTAGAGGATCGATACCTCGAGCTAATGAAAAACTGTTTTTT

j_gene: TRBJ2-3
d_gene: TRBD2
abundance: many
v_gene: TRBV11-2
CDR3aa: CASSLVAGVGGDTQYF
CDR3nt: TGTGCCAGCAGCTTAGTAGCGGGAGTCGGGGGAGATACGCAGTATTTT

j_gene: TRBJ2-2
d_gene: NA
abundance: many
v_gene: TRBV15
CDR3aa: CATWDTYTGELFF
CDR3nt: TGTGCCACCTGGGACACCTACACCGGGGAGCTGTTTTTT

j_gene: TRBJ2-7
d_gene: NA
abundance: NA
v_gene: TRBV12-3/TRBV12-4
CDR3aa: CASSPPGTAYEQYF
CDR3nt: TGTGCCAGCAGTCCCCCCGGGACCGCCTACGAGCAGTACTTC

j_gene: TRBJ2-7
d_gene: TRBD1
abundance: many
v_gene: TRBV10-3
CDR3aa: CAISRQGKSYEQYF
CDR3nt: TGTGCCATCAGCCGACAGGGGAAGTCCTACGAGCAGTACTTC

j_gene: TRBJ1-5
d_gene: NA
abundance: few
v_gene: TRBV7-2
CDR3aa: CASSSENTWGSAQPQHF
CDR3nt: TGTGCCAGCAGCAGCGAAAATACATGGGGGTCGGCTCAGCCCCAGCATTTT

j_gene: TRBJ2-3
d_gene: NA
abundance: many
v_gene: TRBV9
CDR3aa: CASSSRGFFSTDTQYF
CDR3nt: TGTGCCAGCAGCAGTAGAGGGTTTTTTTCAACAGATACGCAGTATTTT

j_gene: TRBJ1-3
d_gene: NA
abundance: many
v_gene: TRBV20-1
CDR3aa: CSARSPQVNTIYF
CDR3nt: TGCAGTGCTAGATCCCCTCAGGTGAACACCATATATTTT

j_gene: TRBJ2-5
d_gene: NA
abundance: many
v_gene: TRBV27
CDR3aa: CASSRSGTLETQYF
CDR3nt: TGTGCCAGCAGTCGGTCCGGCACGTTGGAGACCCAGTACTTC

j_gene: TRBJ2-3
d_gene: TRBD2
abundance: once
v_gene: TRBV4-3
CDR3aa: CASSIAGDDTQYF
CDR3nt: TGCGCCAGCAGCATAGCGGGAGATGATACGCAGTATTTT